Sequencing of this T cell receptor (beta chain) was carried out in a study of shared clonotypes between healthy human individuals. The study's findings and limits: Sharing of clonotypes among donors was expected to vary with sequencing depth.

The data were produced by immunoSEQ multiplex PCR, yet TCRdb's version contains in-frame clones alone and is incomplete. The sample has roughly 660,000 clones; roughly 91% are singletons. To note about this clone: No antigen is known for it.

This sequence was found in a man between 18 and 35 years old in good health. Some clones in this sample may be carry-over from other donors' samples. Sequences were obtained from memory CD8+ T cells from PBMCs. Subset: CD45RO+ cells pooled with CCR7-negative TemRA cells.

CDR3 in amino acids: CASSDPGNADYGYTF. Written as DNA, the CDR3 is TGTGCCAGCAGTGACCCAGGGAATGCGGACTATGGCTACACCTTC. The rearrangement links TRBV25-1 to TRBJ1-2, with D tentatively TRBD1 (5 bases). Trimming took 3 bases from V and 3 from J, leaving 14 bases between them. CDR1 is MGHDK and CDR2 is SYGVNS in the germline V gene. The length of the CDR3 is 15 residues.